This T cell receptor (beta chain) was captured by sequencing in a study of blood T cell repertoires in COVID-19. While infection was still active, Seattle patients were enrolled and then followed longitudinally. The CDR3 spans 15 residues. The V segment lost 7 bases and the J segment 0 bases; nucleotides outside the gene matches: 5. The germline gives CDR1 SNHLY, CDR2 FYNNEI. Methods used by the authors: It was from reference gene primer amplification that nucleated cell counts were estimated. Assay used: immunoSEQ multiplex PCR; TCRdb lists only in-frame clones, some missing. That table furnishes V, J and clone size, whereas the DNA furnished D and trimming. This sample has approximately 350,000 clones, with about 89% found just once.

This TCR derives from a woman aged 25-40 years with COVID-19, enrolled during active disease. V is TRBV2 and J is TRBJ2-2; 7 bases align to TRBD2. The specimen sequenced was peripheral blood. The CDR3: CASTPGGANTGELFF. In nucleotides, the CDR3 is TGTGCCAGCACCCCGGGAGGCGCGAACACCGGGGAGCTGTTTTTT.